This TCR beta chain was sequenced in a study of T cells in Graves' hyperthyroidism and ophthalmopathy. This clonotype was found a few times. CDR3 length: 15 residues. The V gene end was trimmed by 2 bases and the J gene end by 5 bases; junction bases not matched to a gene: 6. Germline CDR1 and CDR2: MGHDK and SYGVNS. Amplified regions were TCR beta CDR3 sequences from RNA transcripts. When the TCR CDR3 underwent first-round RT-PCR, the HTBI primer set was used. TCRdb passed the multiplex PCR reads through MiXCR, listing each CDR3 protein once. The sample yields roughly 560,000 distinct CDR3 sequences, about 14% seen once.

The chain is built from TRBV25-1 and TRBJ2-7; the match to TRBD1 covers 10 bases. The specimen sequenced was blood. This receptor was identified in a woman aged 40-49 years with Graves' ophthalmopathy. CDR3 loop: CASSEPGQGSHEQYF. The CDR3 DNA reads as TGTGCCAGCAGTGAACCGGGACAGGGGTCCCACGAGCAGTACTTC.